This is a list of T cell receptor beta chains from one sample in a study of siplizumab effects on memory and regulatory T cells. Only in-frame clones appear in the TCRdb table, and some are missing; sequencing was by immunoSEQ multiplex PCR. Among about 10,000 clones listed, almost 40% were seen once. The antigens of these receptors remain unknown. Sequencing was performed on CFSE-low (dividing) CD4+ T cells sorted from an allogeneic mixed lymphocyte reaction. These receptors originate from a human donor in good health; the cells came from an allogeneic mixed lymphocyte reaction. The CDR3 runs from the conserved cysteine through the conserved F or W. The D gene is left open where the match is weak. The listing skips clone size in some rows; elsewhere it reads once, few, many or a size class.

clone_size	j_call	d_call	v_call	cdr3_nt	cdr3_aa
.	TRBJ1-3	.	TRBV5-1	TGCGCCAGCAGCTTGGAAGGACCCGCGATCCCTGGAAACACCATATATTTT	CASSLEGPAIPGNTIYF
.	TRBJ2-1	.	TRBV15	TGTGCCACCAGCAGAGAGAGGGACCGTGAGCAGTTCTTC	CATSRERDREQFF
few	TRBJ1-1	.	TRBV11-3	TGTGCCAGCAGCTTGGAGGTCAGCACTGAAGCTTTCTTT	CASSLEVSTEAFF
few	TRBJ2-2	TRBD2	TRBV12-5	TGTGCTAGTGGTTTGGACAGCGGGAGTACCGGGGAGCTGTTTTTT	CASGLDSGSTGELFF
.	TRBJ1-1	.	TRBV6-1	TGTGCCAGCAGACAAGAGTGGGGGTATGAAGCTTTCTTT	CASRQEWGYEAFF
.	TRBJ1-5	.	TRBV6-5	TGTGCCAGCAGTTACTCGAACAGCCATCAGCCCCAGCATTTT	CASSYSNSHQPQHF
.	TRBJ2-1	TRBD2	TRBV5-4	TGTGCCAGCAGCTGGGGCGGGAGGTCCTACAATGAGCAGTTCTTC	CASSWGGRSYNEQFF
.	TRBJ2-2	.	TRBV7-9	TGTGCCAGCAGTCGAGGACAGAGGCACACCGGGGAGCTGTTTTTT	CASSRGQRHTGELFF
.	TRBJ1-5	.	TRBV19	TGTGCCAGTAGTCCAAGAGGCGAGCCCCAGCATTTT	CASSPRGEPQHF
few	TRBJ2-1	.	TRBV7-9	TGTGCCAGCAGCTTAGCGCGGTTAATCCCGAGCTCCTACAATGAGCAGTTCTTC	CASSLARLIPSSYNEQFF
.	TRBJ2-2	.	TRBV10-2	TGCGCCAGCAAACCGACGAACACCGGGGAGCTGTTTTTT	CASKPTNTGELFF
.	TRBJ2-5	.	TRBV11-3	TGTGCCAGCAGCTTACCAGAGGAGTACTTC	CASSLPEEYF
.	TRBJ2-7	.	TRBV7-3	TGTGCCAGCAGCTTAGCGGGACTGCCCTACGAGCAGTACTTC	CASSLAGLPYEQYF
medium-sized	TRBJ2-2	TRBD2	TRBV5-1	TGCGCCAGCCGCTTGTCCAGCGGGAGTTCGAGCGGGGAGCTGTTTTTT	CASRLSSGSSSGELFF
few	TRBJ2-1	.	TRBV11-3	TGTGCCAGCAGCTATGGTCTCGTGGAGAAGCAGTTCTTC	CASSYGLVEKQFF
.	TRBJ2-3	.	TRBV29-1	TGCAGCGTTGAAGCCAGAACGGCAGATACGCAGTATTTT	CSVEARTADTQYF
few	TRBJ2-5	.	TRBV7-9	TGTGCCAGCAGCCCCCGGCGGGCCATCCAAGAGACCCAGTACTTC	CASSPRRAIQETQYF
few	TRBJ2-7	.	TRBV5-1	TGCGCCAGCAGCTTGGCCGGGACGATCCACGAGCAGTACTTC	CASSLAGTIHEQYF
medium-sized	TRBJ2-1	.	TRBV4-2	TGTGCCAGCAGCCGGGGCGAGGGCTACAATGAGCAGTTCTTC	CASSRGEGYNEQFF
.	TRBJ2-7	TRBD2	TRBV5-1	TGCGCCAGCAGCCGTGAACCGGGAGGGCCGTACGAGCAGTACTTC	CASSREPGGPYEQYF
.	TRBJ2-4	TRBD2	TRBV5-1	TGCGCCAGCAGCTTGGAGGCTAGCGGCAAAAACATTCAGTACTTC	CASSLEASGKNIQYF
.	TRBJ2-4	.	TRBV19	TGTGCCAGCCGACTTAGGGGCAAAAACATTCAGTACTTC	CASRLRGKNIQYF
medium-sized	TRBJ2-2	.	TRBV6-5	TGTGCCAGCATTACTAGTTTAGGCACCGGGGAGCTGTTTTTT	CASITSLGTGELFF
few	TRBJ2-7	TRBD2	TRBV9	TGTGCCAGCAGCGTAGACGGCGGGAGATCCGAGCAGTACTTC	CASSVDGGRSEQYF
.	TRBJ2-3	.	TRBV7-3	TGTGCCAGTGGACAGACCACAGATACGCAGTATTTT	CASGQTTDTQYF
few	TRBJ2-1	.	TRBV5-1	TGCGCCAGCAGCTTGAGTGAGCAGTTCTTC	CASSLSEQFF
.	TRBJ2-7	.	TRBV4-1	TGCGCCAGCAGCCAAGATTTGGGGGACTACGAGCAGTACTTC	CASSQDLGDYEQYF
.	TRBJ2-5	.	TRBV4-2	TGTGCCAGCAGTCGCGAGCGATTCCAAGAGACCCAGTACTTC	CASSRERFQETQYF
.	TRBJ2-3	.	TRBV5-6	TGTGCCAGCAGCTTGGCCAAAACAGATACGCAGTATTTT	CASSLAKTDTQYF
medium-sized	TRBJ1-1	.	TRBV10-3	TGTGCCATCAGTGAGTGGGGCACTGAAGCTTTCTTT	CAISEWGTEAFF
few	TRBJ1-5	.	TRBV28	TGTGCCAGCAGGGGACCCGGCGGGCCCCAGCATTTT	CASRGPGGPQHF
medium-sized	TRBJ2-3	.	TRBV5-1	TGCGCCAGCAGCTTGGGAGGGACTAGCACAGATACGCAGTATTTT	CASSLGGTSTDTQYF
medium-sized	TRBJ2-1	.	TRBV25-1	TGTGCCAGCAGTGATGTTCAGGGCTGGCATGAGCAGTTCTTC	CASSDVQGWHEQFF
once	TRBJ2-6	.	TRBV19	TGTGCCAGTAAGGAGGACAGCCCCTCTGGGGCCAACGTCCTGACTTTC	CASKEDSPSGANVLTF
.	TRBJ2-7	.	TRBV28	TGTGCCAGCAGACTCCCTAGCGACTCCTACGAGCAGTACTTC	CASRLPSDSYEQYF
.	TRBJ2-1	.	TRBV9	TGTGCCAGCAGCGTCCTACCAGGTGAGGATGAGCAGTTCTTC	CASSVLPGEDEQFF
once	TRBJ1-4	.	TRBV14	TGTGCCAGCAGCCCCCGCCAAAGGGCCGGCGAAAAACTGTTTTTT	CASSPRQRAGEKLFF
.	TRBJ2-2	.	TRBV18	TGTGCCAGCTCACCCGACTTGTCGGCGAACACCGGGGAGCTGTTTTTT	CASSPDLSANTGELFF
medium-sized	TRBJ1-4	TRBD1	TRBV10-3	TGTGCCATCAGTGAGCCCAACGGACAGGGAGGCGAAAAACTGTTTTTT	CAISEPNGQGGEKLFF
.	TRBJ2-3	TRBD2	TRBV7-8	TGTGCCAGCAGCAGGGTAGCGGGAGGGTTGACAGATACGCAGTATTTT	CASSRVAGGLTDTQYF
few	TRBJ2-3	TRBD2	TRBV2	TGTGCCAGCAGTGAAACTAGCGGGAGAATTGGTACGCAGTATTTT	CASSETSGRIGTQYF
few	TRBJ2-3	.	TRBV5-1	TGCGCCAGCAGCTTTAGAGGCGGGAGCACAGATACGCAGTATTTT	CASSFRGGSTDTQYF
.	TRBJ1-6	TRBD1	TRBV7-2	TGTGCCAGCAGCCCCCCGGGACAGAGGATAACACCCCTCCACTTT	CASSPPGQRITPLHF
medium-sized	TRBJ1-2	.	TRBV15	TGTGCCACCAGCAGAGATTTCGGCAGGGTGTACTATGGCTACACCTTC	CATSRDFGRVYYGYTF
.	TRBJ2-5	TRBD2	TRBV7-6	TGTGCCAGCAGCGGGCCGGGACGGGCCTTTTCAGCGGGAGGGGGCGCGGGGGCCCAGTACTTC	CASSGPGRAFSAGGGAGAQYF
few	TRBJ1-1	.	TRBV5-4	TGTGCCAGCAGCTTGGGGGGGTTACCGGGACACCGGATCACTGAAGCTTTCTTT	CASSLGGLPGHRITEAFF
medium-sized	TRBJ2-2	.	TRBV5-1	TGCGCCAGCAGCTTGGAAGCGACAGGGAACACCGGGGAGCTGTTTTTT	CASSLEATGNTGELFF
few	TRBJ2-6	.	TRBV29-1	TGCAGCGTTGGAGTGCACTCTGGGGCCAACGTCCTGACTTTC	CSVGVHSGANVLTF